The clone carrying this T cell receptor beta chain is labeled as medium-sized. Its antigen is still unknown. This specimen comes from a study of T cell repertoires and leukemia-associated antigens. Study overall: About 17 million effective reads came from all samples combined.

Study findings and constraints: V, J, VDJ and CDR3 counts did not differ significantly among groups.

TCRdb recomputed calls from the 5' RACE reads with MiXCR, one row per CDR3 protein. This sample has about 15,000 distinct CDR3 sequences; 30% to 45% occur once, and the top ten carry roughly 8.7%. V was trimmed by 3 bases and J by 2 bases, leaving 12 bases between them. CDR1 is KGHDR and CDR2 is SFDVKD in the germline V gene. The CDR3 totals 15 residues. The specimen sequenced was CD3+ T cells sorted from blood and cultured. This rearrangement joins TRBV24-1 to TRBJ2-5, with a possible D match to TRBD2 (6 bases). The origin of this receptor is a female donor in good health. CDR3 in amino acids: CATSDTRLGQETQYF. The CDR3 DNA is TGTGCCACCAGTGATACCCGACTAGGACAAGAGACCCAGTACTTC.